Sequencing of this TCR beta chain was carried out in a study of blood T cell repertoires in COVID-19. Seattle enrolled patients during active infection and tracked them longitudinally. Clones were sequenced by immunoSEQ multiplex PCR, and TCRdb holds only the in-frame ones, with some missing. Among hundreds of thousands of clones listed, 65% to 90% were seen once. The germline V gene has CDR1 SGDLS and CDR2 YYNGEE. V lost 2 bases, J lost 2 bases, and 4 bases stayed unmatched. This CDR3 has 15 residues. The sample taken for sequencing was peripheral blood. The source is a woman aged 65 to 85 with COVID-19, enrolled during active disease. J is TRBJ1-2 and V is TRBV9, with 9 bases identical to TRBD1. The CDR3 DNA sequence: TGTGCCAGCAGCGTCGTGACAGGGGGAAACTATGGCTACACCTTC. It codes for CASSVVTGGNYGYTF.